This note documents a single T cell receptor beta chain sequence. This sample is drawn from a study of human T cells and chemical hapten exposure. Whole-study context: Patients having alopecia areata, totalis or universalis were mostly female.

TCRdb passed the RACE reads through MiXCR, listing each CDR3 protein once. This sample has about 350,000 distinct CDR3 sequences, with 5% to 6.5% found just once. Sample time point: pre-sensitization, week 0. Indicated treatment: therapeutic diphenylcyclopropenone sensitization with weekly scalp DPC. Between the trimmed V and J ends, which lost 0 bases and 0 bases, there was a span of 6 bases. Germline-derived CDR1 and CDR2 are SGHRS and YFSETQ. This CDR3 comprises 15 residues. The sequence derives from a young woman with alopecia areata. Some clones in this sample may be carry-over from other donors' samples. The chain is built from TRBV5-1 and TRBJ2-2; the D is unclear. The sample was whole blood, taken in connection with sensitization to the hapten diphenylcyclopropenone (DPC). The DNA of the CDR3 is TGCGCCAGCAGCTTGGGGATCGCGAACACCGGGGAGCTGTTTTTT. Translated: CASSLGIANTGELFF.